The clone carrying this TCR beta chain was found a few times. Its cognate antigen is unknown. The sample originates from a study of T-cell reconstitution after alpha-beta-depleted transplantation in children. Study observations and caveats: At around two months after transplant, the alpha-beta T cells were reportedly derived from several hundred expanded clones that came from non-depleted graft cells. Newly produced T cells mostly provided counts and TCRbeta diversity after one year, as hyperexpanded clones declined.

The J segment lost 6 bases and the V segment lost 5 bases, leaving 10 bases of the junction unmatched. Germline CDR1 is MNHEY and CDR2 is SVGEGT. The CDR3 is made up of 15 amino acids. Unique molecular identifiers were incorporated during preparation of the TCRbeta library. TCRdb reprocessed the PCR reads with MiXCR, giving one entry per CDR3 protein. The sample has approximately 1,000,000 distinct CDR3 sequences; about 31% are singletons. The source of this sequence is a boy in the first two years of life who had a stem cell transplant for SCID, so the T cells may come from the graft donor. The sequencing used PBMCs, mostly from graft donor cells, collected 360 days after TCRalphabeta/CD19-depleted stem cell transplant. The chain uses TRBV6-2 or TRBV6-3 and TRBJ2-1; TRBD1 matches at 7 bases. The CDR3 protein is CASSHLWTGGNEQFF. The CDR3 DNA sequence: TGTGCCAGCAGTCACCTTTGGACAGGTGGCAATGAGCAGTTCTTC.